This T cell receptor beta chain was found in a study of T cells after yellow fever vaccination. Study at large: Some fractions had low cell numbers, and these were prepared with SMART-Seq v4 Ultra Low Input. Study results and caveats: The study found a weaker secondary response that peaked faster, day 5 versus 15. Primary-vaccination clones mostly resurfaced post-booster (about 96% CD4, roughly 90% CD8).

TCRdb used MiXCR to reprocess the 5' RACE reads, holding one entry per CDR3 protein. The profile shows roughly 120,000 distinct CDR3 sequences, about 7% of them singletons. A remark on this clonotype: Its antigen is still unknown. Being one base from a much bigger clone, this may be a read error.

The CDR3 runs 11 residues. V was pared by 2 bases and J by 12 bases, with 11 bases between. Germline values: CDR1 ENHRY, CDR2 SYGVKD. This rearrangement joins TRBV10-3 to TRBJ2-7; D may correspond to TRBD1 or TRBD2 (6 bases each). This clonotype was sampled from a man younger than 30 who received the YFV17D yellow fever vaccine. The input for sequencing was CD4+ T cells sorted from PBMCs, taken about 49 days after the first yellow fever vaccination. CDR3 DNA: TGTGCCATCAGTGAGACGGGGGCTGGGTACTTC. Amino acids: CAISETGAGYF.